This record looks at one T cell receptor beta chain sequence and its context. Its specificity is unknown. The CDR3 loop spans 15 amino acids. Trimming at V came to 1 base and at J to 4 bases, leaving 4 bases not matched to a gene. CDR1 and CDR2 from the germline V gene are SGHVS and FQNEAQ. The sample originates from a study of regulatory and conventional T cells in RAG deficiency. Study-wide results and limits: Compared with controls, unique Treg TCR beta sequences dropped roughly 96-fold in Omenn syndrome and CID/AS. Control T-cell subsets had markedly higher Shannon entropy and lower Simpson indices than RAG-deficient patients. Shorter CDR3s in all patient subsets; >75% Treg-Tconv overlap in Omenn.

Conventional CD4+ T cells were sorted from blood as CD25-low CD127-high cells. Sequenced by immunoSEQ multiplex PCR; TCRdb stores in-frame clones only, minus some. The table shows just over 30,000 clones, with 95% to 96% occurring only once. The sample was also linked to a second study, of regulatory T cells. That work contributes: Amplification used 52 TRBV primers and 13 TRBJ primers. In patients, unique TRB V-J pairs were restricted and V/J usage skewed, especially in Tregs.

The V gene is TRBV7-8, the J gene TRBJ2-7; 10 positions agree with TRBD1. This receptor was taken from a human donor in good health. The sequenced sample was CD25- CD4+ T cells sorted from blood. CDR3 sequence reads: CASSLGDRGGYEQYF. The CDR3, as DNA: TGTGCCAGCAGCTTAGGGGACAGGGGCGGTTACGAGCAGTACTTC.